Listed here are 32 T cell receptor beta chains from one sample, sequenced in a study of cytomegalovirus exposure and HLA in healthy donors. Sequencing was performed with immunoSEQ multiplex PCR; in TCRdb, only in-frame clones are kept and a portion is missing. This table has 200,000 to 300,000 clones, about 92% appearing once. Sequenced sample: PBMCs. The origin of the receptors is a young woman in good health and CMV-seronegative.

The V gene is TRBV4-1, the J gene TRBJ1-5; D ambiguous. Germline V lookup: CDR1 MGHRA, CDR2 YSYEKL. This CDR3 is 19 amino acids long. V was clipped by 0 bases and J by 0 bases, with 18 bases between them. CDR3 sequence (DNA): TGCGCCAGCAGCCAAGACGAAACCGGGTCTCTAAATAGCAATCAGCCCCAGCATTTT. Amino acid sequence: CASSQDETGSLNSNQPQHF.

This chain uses TRBV6-5 with TRBJ2-7, with 14 bases matching TRBD2. The junction had 6 bases not matched to a gene; V was cut back by 7 bases and J by 7 bases. The CDR3 has 14 residues. Germline V gives CDR1 MNHEY, CDR2 SVGAGI. CDR3 DNA sequence: TGTGCCAGCACCGGACTAGCGGGAGGAAGGGAGCAGTACTTC. Its protein product is CASTGLAGGREQYF.

This clone turned up a few times. The V and J genes are TRBV4-1 and TRBJ2-7, with D possibly being TRBD1 or TRBD2 (5 bases each). Trimming removed 3 bases at V and 6 bases at J, with 15 bases between. The germline V gene has CDR1 MGHRA and CDR2 YSYEKL. This CDR3 spans 14 amino acids. The CDR3 protein is CASSQEEVGVEQYF. CDR3 DNA: TGCGCCAGCAGCCAGGAGGAGGTGGGGGTCGAGCAGTACTTC.

The chain combines TRBV6-4 with TRBJ2-3; 11 bases match TRBD2. Germline CDR1 and CDR2: MRHNA and SNTAGT. The V and J ends lost 5 bases and 7 bases, in that order; junction bases with no gene match: 5. The CDR3 has 14 amino acids. CDR3 in amino acids: CASSPGTSGHTQYF. The CDR3 DNA follows: TGTGCCAGCAGTCCCGGGACTAGCGGACATACGCAGTATTTT.

CDR3 sequence: CASSFPHSGRLDTQYF. The CDR3 nucleotides read TGTGCCAGCAGCTTTCCCCATAGCGGGAGGCTGGATACGCAGTATTTT. The chain has TRBV7-6 and TRBJ2-3, with 10 bases fitting TRBD2. V trimming: 3 bases; J trimming: 6 bases; junction bases outside the gene matches: 9. Germline CDR1 and CDR2: SGHVS and FNYEAQ. The CDR3 consists of 16 residues.

This chain connects TRBV27 to TRBJ2-7, with D hard to call. Trimming took 5 bases from V and 3 from J, leaving 11 bases between them. The CDR3 is 13 residues long. CDR1 is MNHEY, CDR2 SMNVEV, per germline (reference sequence). The CDR3, as DNA: TGTGCCAGCAGTCCCAGTAGTTTCTACGAGCAGTACTTC. This sequence encodes CASSPSSFYEQYF.

The chain uses TRBV5-4 and TRBJ2-1; TRBD1 or TRBD2 may be the D gene (6 bases each). V was pared by 0 bases and J by 2 bases, with 9 bases between. The CDR3 has 15 residues. The germline CDR1 and CDR2 sequences are SGHNT and YYREEE (reference sequence). CDR3 protein: CASSLGGAAYNEQFF. As DNA, the CDR3 is TGTGCCAGCAGCTTGGGGGGGGCAGCCTACAATGAGCAGTTCTTC.

The rearrangement joins TRBV11-2 to TRBJ1-1, with D possibly being TRBD1 (5 bases). Germline V CDR1 and CDR2: SGHAT, FQNNGV. The CDR3 contains 13 residues. The V end lost 5 bases, the J end lost 3 bases, and 10 bases lay between the germline ends. The CDR3 protein is CASSPGTDTEAFF. CDR3 nucleotides: TGTGCCAGCAGCCCCGGGACGGACACTGAAGCTTTCTTT. The entire variable domain, with the rest obtained from reference TRBV11-2 and TRBJ1-1, is as follows: EAGVAQSPRYKIIEKRQSVAFWCNPISGHATLYWYQQILGQGPKLLIQFQNNGVVDDSQLPKDRFSAERLKGVDSTLKIQPAKLEDSAVYLCASSPGTDTEAFFGQGTRLTVV.

This chain links TRBV7-6 with TRBJ1-2; D is unresolved. The CDR3 has 15 amino acids. Germline values: CDR1 SGHVS, CDR2 FNYEAQ. V lost 0 bases, J lost 10 bases, and 18 bases lay in between. The CDR3 DNA reads as TGTGCCAGCAGCTTAGCCTCAGGCCCGGTTGGCGTCTACACCTTC. Amino acid sequence: CASSLASGPVGVYTF. The complete variable domain, with remaining parts taken from reference TRBV7-6 and TRBJ1-2, reads GAGVSQSPRYKVTKRGQDVALRCDPISGHVSLYWYRQALGQGPEFLTYFNYEAQQDKSGLPNDRFSAERPEGSISTLTIQRTEQRDSAMYRCASSLASGPVGVYTFGSGTRLTVV.

The chain recombines TRBV11-2 with TRBJ1-5, with 7 bases that match TRBD1. This CDR3 has 13 residues. The ends lost 1 base at V and 10 bases at J; junction bases unmatched: 4. Germline-derived CDR1 and CDR2 are SGHAT and FQNNGV. Written as DNA, the CDR3 is TGTGCCAGCAGCTTAGGAGGGGGCGCCCCCCAGCATTTT. It codes for CASSLGGGAPQHF.

This clone was detected a few times. The V and J genes are TRBV2 and TRBJ2-1, with a weak D call TRBD2 (6 bases). V was cut by 6 bases and J by 9 bases, with 15 bases left in between. The germline V gene has CDR1 SNHLY and CDR2 FYNNEI. The CDR3 length is 13 residues. CDR3 residues: CASREGSLGEQFF. The DNA for the CDR3 is TGTGCCAGCAGGGAGGGCTCCTTGGGTGAGCAGTTCTTC.

The chain combines TRBV13 with TRBJ2-7; 8 positions agree with TRBD2. In germline, CDR1 is PRHDT, CDR2 FYEKMQ (reference sequence). There are 14 residues in the CDR3. With V trimmed by 3 bases and J by 6 bases, 7 bases remained unmatched. The CDR3 DNA reads TGTGCCAGCAGCTTGGGACTAGTACGGGGCGAGCAGTACTTC. This encodes CASSLGLVRGEQYF.

The rearrangement joins TRBV19 to TRBJ2-1; D is possibly TRBD1 (5 bases). V lost 8 bases and J 0 bases, leaving 8 bases between the germline ends. The CDR3 is 13 residues long. From germline, CDR1 is LNHDA and CDR2 SQIVND (reference sequence). DNA of the CDR3: TGTGCCAGTCATCAGGGCTCCTACAATGAGCAGTTCTTC. This sequence encodes CASHQGSYNEQFF.

The chain recombines TRBV7-2 with TRBJ1-1, with D possibly TRBD1 on 5 matching bases. With 1 base removed from V and 7 bases from J, the gap between germline ends came to 7 bases. Germline V gives CDR1 SGHTA, CDR2 FQGNSA. The CDR3 loop spans 12 amino acids. CDR3 protein: CASSLVGVEAFF. The CDR3 DNA sequence: TGTGCCAGCAGCTTAGTGGGGGTTGAAGCTTTCTTT.

The V and J genes are TRBV11-3 and TRBJ2-1; TRBD2 aligns across 8 bases. CDR1 is SGHNT and CDR2 is YENEEA in the germline V gene. The V segment lost 1 base and the J segment 4 bases; nucleotides outside the gene matches: 3. The CDR3 loop spans 15 amino acids. CDR3 sequence reads: CASSLGSSGYNEQFF. CDR3 DNA sequence: TGTGCCAGCAGCTTAGGATCTAGCGGGTACAATGAGCAGTTCTTC.

The J gene is TRBJ2-2, the V gene TRBV9; tentatively, D is TRBD1 (5 bases). Trimming removed 0 bases at V and 1 base at J, with 7 bases between. The CDR3 is made up of 15 amino acids. Germline V CDR1 and CDR2: SGDLS, YYNGEE. CDR3 protein: CASSVVQGNTGELFF. CDR3 in DNA: TGTGCCAGCAGCGTAGTCCAGGGGAACACCGGGGAGCTGTTTTTT.

The CDR3 sequence: CSVEGSVGRIRETQYF. The CDR3 DNA sequence: TGCAGCGTTGAAGGGTCGGTCGGGAGGATCAGAGAGACCCAGTACTTC. V and J are TRBV29-1 and TRBJ2-5; 7 bases are shared with TRBD2. Unmatched junction bases numbered 12, after V lost 1 base and J lost 4 bases. The V gene's germline CDR1 is SQVTM and CDR2 ANQGSEA. The CDR3 consists of 16 residues.

The V call is TRBV28, the J call TRBJ2-7, with 7 bases aligning to TRBD1. The CDR3 has 13 amino acids. V gave up 4 bases and J gave up 3 bases; unmatched junction bases: 3. The germline CDR1 and CDR2 sequences are MDHEN and SYDVKM. The CDR3 region is CASSSGTVYEQYF. CDR3 nucleotides: TGTGCCAGCAGTTCCGGGACAGTCTACGAGCAGTACTTC.

The chain employs TRBV15 and TRBJ2-1; D may be TRBD2 (7 bases). Trimming took off 5 bases at V and 4 bases at J, with 12 bases between the two ends. CDR1 and CDR2 (germline): LNHNV, YYDKDF (reference sequence). This CDR3 has 14 residues. The CDR3 region has the DNA TGTGCCACCAGCGGGGGGGCAACTTACAATGAGCAGTTCTTC. This translates into CATSGGATYNEQFF.

The V call is TRBV7-3, the J call TRBJ2-7, with D possibly being TRBD1 (5 bases). The CDR3 loop spans 14 amino acids. The germline V and J ends were trimmed by 5 bases and 5 bases, with 16 bases remaining between them. Germline V gene lookup returns CDR1 SGHTA and CDR2 FQGTGA. The CDR3: CASSARGFGDEQYF. In DNA, the CDR3 is TGTGCCAGCAGCGCTAGGGGTTTTGGTGACGAGCAGTACTTC.

This chain uses TRBV6-6 with TRBJ2-1; D not certain. The CDR3 covers 12 residues. V lost 1 base and J lost 11, with 9 bases in between. In germline, CDR1 is MNHNY, CDR2 SVGAGI (reference sequence). The CDR3 loop reads CASSYYETQQFF. CDR3 coding DNA: TGTGCCAGCAGTTACTACGAAACCCAGCAGTTCTTC.

The rearrangement links TRBV2 to TRBJ2-1; D is undetermined. There are 16 residues in the CDR3. V gave up 3 bases and J gave up 7 bases, with 19 bases separating them. Germline V gene data show CDR1 as SNHLY and CDR2 as FYNNEI. DNA for the CDR3: TGTGCCAGCAGTGACCTAACCGGCCTCGCCCCGAATGAGCAGTTCTTC. This gives the protein CASSDLTGLAPNEQFF.

V usage is TRBV18 and J usage is TRBJ2-4; no clear D gene. The CDR3 sequence is 19 residues long. CDR1 and CDR2 (germline): KGHSH, LQKENI. Trimming pared 1 base from V and 7 bases from J, leaving 26 bases between. The CDR3 DNA follows: TGTGCCAGCTCACCACTTCCCCCAGCCGGGTTACCACTCCTTAACATTCAGTACTTC. It is translated as CASSPLPPAGLPLLNIQYF.

J is TRBJ2-7 and V is TRBV6-5, with 13 bases matching TRBD2. Unmatched junction bases numbered 6, after V lost 7 bases and J lost 6 bases. Germline assignment: CDR1 MNHEY and CDR2 SVGAGI. This CDR3 is 14 amino acids long. The CDR3 loop reads CASTQTSGRTEQYF. In nucleotides, the CDR3 is TGTGCCAGCACCCAGACTAGCGGGAGGACCGAGCAGTACTTC.

This chain links TRBV6-6 with TRBJ1-2, with TRBD1 matching 8 bases. CDR1 and CDR2 (germline): MNHNY, SVGAGI (reference sequence). The CDR3 totals 14 residues. After removal of 5 bases from V and 8 bases from J, the junction contained 10 bases not matched to a gene. CDR3 in DNA: TGTGCCAGCAGTACGACAGGGGTGCGCGGGGGCTACACCTTC. Its translation: CASSTTGVRGGYTF.

This chain links TRBV28 with TRBJ1-5, with 12 bases matching TRBD1. The CDR3 covers 16 residues. Germline loops: CDR1 MDHEN, CDR2 SYDVKM. V lost 3 bases, J lost 6 bases, and 6 bases stayed unmatched. The CDR3 coding sequence is TGTGCCAGCAGTTTCCGGGGACAGGGGGCCGGTCAGCCCCAGCATTTT. Translation gives CASSFRGQGAGQPQHF.

The CDR3 here is CASSVSTAAGQSYEQYF. For the CDR3, the DNA is TGTGCCAGCAGTGTAAGTACCGCGGCGGGACAGTCCTACGAGCAGTACTTC. The rearrangement uses TRBV6-1 and TRBJ2-7; a weak D match, TRBD1 (7 bases). CDR3 length equals 17 residues. CDR1 MNHNS and CDR2 SASEGT come from the germline V gene. The V gene lost 4 bases and the J gene lost 1 base, with 20 bases spanning the gap.

The chain couples TRBV6-5 to TRBJ2-1; TRBD1 agrees at 10 bases. V lost 0 bases and J lost 6; bases outside the gene matches: 5. The CDR3 is made up of 16 amino acids. Germline values: CDR1 MNHEY, CDR2 SVGAGI. The CDR3, as DNA: TGTGCCAGCAGTTACTCGGGGACAGGGGCCCCCAATGAGCAGTTCTTC. Translated, it gives CASSYSGTGAPNEQFF.

The CDR3 bases are TGTGCCTGGACCTTCCAGGGGAACTATGGCTACACCTTC. Translation gives CAWTFQGNYGYTF. The chain carries TRBV30 and TRBJ1-2; D possibly corresponds to TRBD1 (6 bases). CDR3 size: 13 residues. Germline-derived CDR1 and CDR2 are GTSNPN and SVGIG (reference sequence). Between the trimmed V and J ends, which lost 4 bases and 2 bases, there was a span of 11 bases.

The table lists this clone with a few counts. V is TRBV27 and J is TRBJ2-5, with TRBD1 matching 7 bases. Germline CDR1 reads MNHEY; CDR2 reads SMNVEV (reference sequence). CDR3 size: 12 residues. Losses at the gene ends were 3 bases for V and 5 bases for J; bases not matched to a gene: 0. The CDR3 protein is CASSLTGETQYF. CDR3 coding DNA: TGTGCCAGCAGTTTGACAGGGGAGACCCAGTACTTC.

The chain joins TRBV25-1 to TRBJ2-7, with D uncertain. Trimming removed 2 bases from V and 4 bases from J, with 15 bases in between. The CDR3 has 15 residues. Germline V gene sequence: CDR1 MGHDK, CDR2 SYGVNS. CDR3 bases: TGTGCCAGCAGTGAAGGGATCCTGGCAGCTTACGAGCAGTACTTC. Its protein is CASSEGILAAYEQYF.

The chain employs TRBV7-7 and TRBJ2-1, with 9 bases identical to TRBD2. The CDR3 has 15 amino acids. The ends lost 5 bases at V and 6 bases at J; junction bases unmatched: 8. The germline V gene encodes CDR1 SSHAT and CDR2 FNYEAQ (reference sequence). Here the CDR3 reads CASSLGASGVNEQFF. DNA of the CDR3: TGTGCCAGCAGCCTCGGGGCTAGCGGGGTCAATGAGCAGTTCTTC.